Following are 32 T cell receptor beta chains from one sample sequenced in a study of cytomegalovirus exposure and HLA in healthy donors. Vbeta (60) and Jbeta (13) primers were used in the PCR. Here immunoSEQ multiplex PCR was the method, and the copy in TCRdb shows in-frame clones only, minus some. The sample yields 150,000 or so clones, about 75% seen once. The sequenced sample consisted of PBMCs. These receptors were obtained from a man between 18 and 29 years old in good health and CMV-seropositive.

The chain uses TRBV28 and TRBJ2-5; weak D call: TRBD1 (6 bases). Germline CDR1 MDHEN, CDR2 SYDVKM. Trimming removed 5 bases at V and 0 bases at J, with 10 bases between. CDR3 length equals 14 residues. The CDR3 DNA reads as TGTGCCAGCAGTAGTTACAGGGACCAAGAGACCCAGTACTTC. It yields the protein CASSSYRDQETQYF.

This clone was observed a single time. J is TRBJ2-5 and V is TRBV6-6, with TRBD2 matching over 7 bases. The J call may not be correct, given that the DNA end is closer to TRBJ2-7. This CDR3 is 14 amino acids long. Looked up from germline, CDR1 is MNHNY and CDR2 is SVGAGI (reference sequence). This chain's CDR3 is CASSRAGFNYEQYF. As DNA, the CDR3 is TGTGCCAGCAGCCGAGCGGGATTTAACTACGAGCAGTACTTC.

The chain recombines TRBV10-3 with TRBJ1-2; weak D call: TRBD1 (6 bases). The germline CDR1 and CDR2 sequences are ENHRY and SYGVKD. V was clipped by 4 bases and J by 8 bases, with 14 bases between them. The CDR3 spans 13 residues. The CDR3 DNA is TGTGCCATCAGTGGATCGGACAGAGAGGGCTACACCTTC. Protein product: CAISGSDREGYTF.

The CDR3 DNA reads TGTGCCAGCAGTGAGCCACCCTACAATGAGCAGTTCTTC. Its translation: CASSEPPYNEQFF. The V and J genes are TRBV27 and TRBJ2-1; no definite D call. Looked up from germline, CDR1 is MNHEY and CDR2 is SMNVEV (reference sequence). The CDR3 has 13 amino acids. The ends were cut back, 5 bases at V and 2 bases at J, with 7 bases in the middle.

The V call is TRBV6-5, the J call TRBJ2-5; TRBD2 agrees at 7 bases. V dropped 0 bases and J dropped 6; count of bases not matched to a gene: 7. The CDR3 extends over 15 amino acids. The germline CDR1 and CDR2 sequences are MNHEY and SVGAGI. The CDR3, as DNA: TGTGCCAGCAGTTACTCGGGCGGGAGCATACAGACCCAGTACTTC. It codes for CASSYSGGSIQTQYF.

This clone was recorded a few times. This rearrangement joins TRBV14 to TRBJ1-2, with D uncertain. There are 14 residues in the CDR3. Trimming removed 0 bases from V and 4 bases from J, with 9 bases in between. The germline gives CDR1 SGHDN, CDR2 FVKESK. The CDR3 loop is CASSQDLGSYGYTF. CDR3 nucleotides: TGTGCCAGCAGCCAAGATTTGGGCTCCTATGGCTACACCTTC.

The chain combines TRBV6-1 with TRBJ2-2, with a tentative D call TRBD2 (5 bases). Germline V gene data show CDR1 as MNHNS and CDR2 as SASEGT. Trimming took 7 bases from V and 3 from J, leaving 6 bases between them. The CDR3 is 12 residues long. The CDR3 region is CASTSYTGELFF. CDR3 DNA sequence: TGTGCCAGCACTAGCTACACCGGGGAGCTGTTTTTT.

The chain is built from TRBV7-9 and TRBJ1-1; no clear D gene. The CDR3 sequence is 14 residues long. The germline CDR1 and CDR2 sequences are SEHNR and FQNEAQ (reference sequence). Trimming pared 1 base from V and 0 bases from J, leaving 6 bases between. CDR3 bases: TGTGCCAGCAGCTTAGACCAGATGAACACTGAAGCTTTCTTT. It translates to CASSLDQMNTEAFF. Full variable domain (remainder filled in from reference TRBV7-9 and TRBJ1-1): DTGVSQNPRHKITKRGQNVTFRCDPISEHNRLYWYRQTLGQGPEFLTYFQNEAQLEKSRLLSDRFSAERPKGSFSTLEIQRTEQGDSAMYLCASSLDQMNTEAFFGQGTRLTVV.

Turning to this clone: The junction departs from germline at one end; a sequencing error may be responsible. This chain uses TRBV5-6 with TRBJ1-4; TRBD1 might be the D (5 bases). The CDR3 runs to 14 residues. Germline V gene lookup returns CDR1 SGHDT and CDR2 YYEEEE. CDR3 region: CASSLGLGGEKLFF. CDR3 sequence (DNA): TGTGCCAGCAGTTTGGGACTCGGCGGGGAAAAACTGTTTTTT.

This chain links TRBV9 with TRBJ2-5, with 7 bases matching TRBD2. Trimming took 4 bases from V and 6 from J; bases not matched to a gene: 9. This CDR3 contains 14 residues. Germline assignment: CDR1 SGDLS and CDR2 YYNGEE. In DNA, the CDR3 is TGTGCCAGCAGCTCCTCCTGGGAGGGCCAGACCCAGTACTTC. Amino acid sequence: CASSSSWEGQTQYF.

This chain links TRBV2 with TRBJ2-3; 14 positions match TRBD2. The J segment lost 4 bases and the V segment lost 6 bases, leaving 9 bases of the junction unmatched. CDR3 length equals 17 residues. The germline CDR1 and CDR2 sequences are SNHLY and FYNNEI. The CDR3: CASRPGTSGSLADTQYF. Here the CDR3 DNA reads TGTGCCAGCAGGCCTGGGACTAGCGGGAGTTTGGCAGATACGCAGTATTTT. Looking up the rest from reference TRBV2 and TRBJ2-3 gives the full variable domain: EPEVTQTPSHQVTQMGQEVILRCVPISNHLYFYWYRQILGQKVEFLVSFYNNEISEKSEIFDDQFSVERPDGSNFTLKIRSTKLEDSAMYFCASRPGTSGSLADTQYFGPGTRLTVL.

V and J are TRBV6-5 and TRBJ2-5; TRBD1 is a possible D gene (7 bases). Germline V gene data show CDR1 as MNHEY and CDR2 as SVGAGI. This CDR3 has 12 residues. With 6 bases removed from V and 8 bases from J, the gap between germline ends came to 13 bases. In nucleotides, the CDR3 is TGTGCCAGCAGCCAGGAGGGGGCTACCCAGTACTTC. Its protein product is CASSQEGATQYF.

The sample holds a few counts of this clone. The rearrangement joins TRBV28 to TRBJ2-2; D is possibly TRBD2 (6 bases). Germline V gene data show CDR1 as MDHEN and CDR2 as SYDVKM. The CDR3 spans 15 residues. Trimming cost V 6 bases and J 0 bases, with 11 bases left between them. CDR3 coding DNA: TGTGCCAGCAGGGCTGGGACTTCGAACACCGGGGAGCTGTTTTTT. Translated: CASRAGTSNTGELFF.

The V gene is TRBV27, the J gene TRBJ1-1; tentatively, D is TRBD1 (6 bases). Between the trimmed V and J ends, which lost 5 bases and 5 bases, there was a span of 9 bases. The length of the CDR3 is 12 residues. CDR1 is MNHEY and CDR2 is SMNVEV in the germline V gene (reference sequence). DNA for the CDR3: TGTGCCAGCAGTAAACAGGGAACTGAAGCTTTCTTT. As protein: CASSKQGTEAFF.

As concerns this clone: This sample includes further DNA sequences coding for the same CDR3. The chain links TRBV28 to TRBJ2-1; D is ambiguous. This CDR3 comprises 14 residues. V lost 6 bases and J 3 bases, leaving 12 bases between the germline ends. From germline, CDR1 is MDHEN and CDR2 SYDVKM. The CDR3 region is CASSPSGSYNEQFF. CDR3 bases: TGTGCCAGCAGCCCCTCTGGCAGCTACAATGAGCAGTTCTTC.

The V gene is TRBV9, the J gene TRBJ1-1; 7 nucleotides match TRBD1. Germline V gene lookup returns CDR1 SGDLS and CDR2 YYNGEE. The CDR3 totals 18 residues. With 4 bases clipped from V and 0 bases from J, the junction kept 15 bases outside the gene matches. CDR3 nucleotides: TGTGCCAGCAGCCTAGGCGACAGGGCGGGTAGAATGAACACTGAAGCTTTCTTT. Translation gives CASSLGDRAGRMNTEAFF. Variable domain in full (rest from reference TRBV9 and TRBJ1-1): DSGVTQTPKHLITATGQRVTLRCSPRSGDLSVYWYQQSLDQGLQFLIQYYNGEERAKGNILERFSAQQFPDLHSELNLSSLELGDSALYFCASSLGDRAGRMNTEAFFGQGTRLTVV.

This clone was found a few times. J is TRBJ2-1 and V is TRBV4-1; 11 bases agree with TRBD2. Germline lookup yields CDR1 MGHRA and CDR2 YSYEKL. V lost 3 bases to trimming and J lost 5 bases; unmatched junction nucleotides: 6. This CDR3 is 16 amino acids long. The CDR3 sequence: CASSQGRLAGNNEQFF. In DNA, the CDR3 is TGCGCCAGCAGCCAGGGAAGACTAGCGGGAAACAATGAGCAGTTCTTC.

The chain uses TRBV5-4 and TRBJ2-1, with 7 nucleotides matching TRBD2. The CDR3 is made up of 15 amino acids. The V gene end was trimmed by 0 bases and the J gene end by 5 bases; junction bases not matched to a gene: 5. Germline CDR1 is SGHNT and CDR2 is YYREEE (reference sequence). For the CDR3, the DNA is TGTGCCAGCAGCTTGGAATTAGCGGGCAACAATGAGCAGTTCTTC. Amino acids: CASSLELAGNNEQFF.

This clone appeared a single time. The chain couples TRBV27 to TRBJ2-2, with 9 bases identical to TRBD2. From germline, CDR1 is MNHEY and CDR2 SMNVEV (reference sequence). V shed 5 bases and J 4 bases; nucleotides not matched to a gene: 8. The CDR3 runs to 16 residues. The DNA for the CDR3 is TGTGCCAGCAGTGGTAGTCTGCGGGGGGGCACCGGGGAGCTGTTTTTT. Its translation: CASSGSLRGGTGELFF.

This chain links TRBV11-2 with TRBJ2-7, with TRBD2 matching 8 bases. The CDR3 covers 16 residues. In germline, CDR1 is SGHAT, CDR2 FQNNGV. The V and J ends lost 5 bases and 5 bases, in that order; junction bases with no gene match: 14. The CDR3 DNA reads TGTGCCAGCAGCGACCGTGATAGCGGGAAAACCAACGAGCAGTACTTC. Amino acids: CASSDRDSGKTNEQYF.

The J gene is TRBJ2-5, the V gene TRBV27, with 7 bases matching TRBD1. With the DNA end fitting TRBJ2-7 better, the J assignment may be wrong. The CDR3 extends over 16 amino acids. Looked up from germline, CDR1 is MNHEY and CDR2 is SMNVEV (reference sequence). This chain's CDR3 is CASSLTGTDPPYEQYF. The CDR3 DNA follows: TGTGCCAGCAGTCTTACCGGGACAGACCCCCCGTACGAGCAGTACTTC.

This chain connects TRBV28 to TRBJ1-3, with a weak D call TRBD1 (6 bases). This CDR3 contains 13 residues. V gave up 7 bases and J gave up 4 bases, with 11 bases separating them. Germline CDR1 and CDR2: MDHEN and SYDVKM. The CDR3 sequence: CASMGTPGNTIYF. In nucleotides, the CDR3 is TGTGCCAGCATGGGGACACCCGGAAACACCATATATTTT.

V usage is TRBV6-1 and J usage is TRBJ1-5, with D possibly TRBD1 on 5 matching bases. This CDR3 contains 13 residues. Per the germline V gene, CDR1 is MNHNS and CDR2 is SASEGT. With 0 bases removed from V and 7 bases from J, the gap between germline ends came to 7 bases. In DNA, the CDR3 is TGTGCCAGCAGTGAAGCAGGGGTCCAGCCCCAGCATTTT. This gives the protein CASSEAGVQPQHF.

The chain is built from TRBV20-1 and TRBJ2-1, with no clear D. V gave up 2 bases and J gave up 6 bases, with 5 bases separating them. Germline CDR1 DFQATT, CDR2 SNEGSKA (reference sequence). The CDR3 runs to 11 residues. In nucleotides, the CDR3 is TGCAGTGCTAGACTTATCAATGAGCAGTTCTTC. Encoded protein: CSARLINEQFF.

DNA of the CDR3: TGTGCCAGCAGCCAACGATACCGGGAGGACCGAGATACGCAGTATTTT. It is translated as CASSQRYREDRDTQYF. V is TRBV11-1 and J is TRBJ2-3, with TRBD2 identical over 7 bases. Per the germline V gene, CDR1 is SGHAT and CDR2 is FQDESV (reference sequence). The CDR3 runs 16 residues. J gave up 5 bases and V 5 bases, and 13 bases lay outside the gene matches. Variable domain in full (rest from reference TRBV11-1 and TRBJ2-3): EAEVAQSPRYKITEKSQAVAFWCDPISGHATLYWYRQILGQGPELLVQFQDESVVDDSQLPKDRFSAERLKGVDSTLKIQPAELGDSAMYLCASSQRYREDRDTQYFGPGTRLTVL.

The rearrangement links TRBV5-1 to TRBJ1-4; D unclear. CDR1 is SGHRS, CDR2 YFSETQ, per germline. V gave up 4 bases and J gave up 0 bases, with 7 bases separating them. CDR3 length: 14 residues. The CDR3 protein is CASSVQATNEKLFF. CDR3 DNA sequence: TGCGCCAGCAGCGTCCAGGCAACTAATGAAAAACTGTTTTTT.

The rearrangement links TRBV19 to TRBJ2-7; 11 nucleotides agree with TRBD2. The CDR3 has 18 amino acids. V was pared by 1 base and J by 0 bases, with 8 bases of the junction left unmatched. The germline gives CDR1 LNHDA, CDR2 SQIVND (reference sequence). Here the CDR3 DNA reads TGTGCCAGTAGTATAGGGCTTGCTAGCGGGAGGAACTCCTACGAGCAGTACTTC. Translating it yields CASSIGLASGRNSYEQYF.

This clone appeared a single time. V is TRBV5-6 and J is TRBJ1-2; D is undetermined. From germline, CDR1 is SGHDT and CDR2 YYEEEE. Trimming left V 4 bases short and J 8 bases short, with 30 bases between. This CDR3 spans 18 amino acids. CDR3 bases: TGTGCCAGCAGCCTACTTACCTACCGGGTCTCTGTTTTTCAAGGCTACACCTTC. Encoded protein: CASSLLTYRVSVFQGYTF.

This chain connects TRBV13 to TRBJ2-2; 9 bases fit TRBD2. CDR1 and CDR2 (germline): PRHDT, FYEKMQ (reference sequence). The CDR3 loop spans 18 amino acids. Trimming cost V 0 bases and J 3 bases; bases outside gene matches: 8. The CDR3 sequence: CASSLGLAGFYDTGELFF. CDR3 in DNA: TGTGCCAGCAGCTTAGGCCTAGCGGGATTTTATGACACCGGGGAGCTGTTTTTT.

The genes are TRBV9 and TRBJ2-1, with 13 bases lining up with TRBD2. The trim removed 4 bases at V and 0 bases at J, leaving 10 bases unmatched. The CDR3 loop spans 19 amino acids. CDR1 SGDLS and CDR2 YYNGEE come from the germline V gene. The CDR3 loop is CASSTSRTSGSISYNEQFF. CDR3 DNA: TGTGCCAGCAGCACATCGCGGACTAGCGGGAGTATCTCCTACAATGAGCAGTTCTTC. The full variable domain, rest sourced from reference TRBV9 and TRBJ2-1, is DSGVTQTPKHLITATGQRVTLRCSPRSGDLSVYWYQQSLDQGLQFLIQYYNGEERAKGNILERFSAQQFPDLHSELNLSSLELGDSALYFCASSTSRTSGSISYNEQFFGPGTRLTVL.

This sequence joins TRBV19 and TRBJ2-3; TRBD2 matches 8 bases. CDR1 and CDR2 from the germline V gene are LNHDA and SQIVND (reference sequence). With 4 bases clipped from V and 2 bases from J, the junction kept 14 bases outside the gene matches. This CDR3 comprises 18 residues. In DNA, the CDR3 is TGTGCCAGTAGTAGAAGAACTAGCGGACGTAGATTCACAGATACGCAGTATTTT. Translated, it gives CASSRRTSGRRFTDTQYF.

The rearrangement links TRBV18 to TRBJ1-1, with no clear D. This CDR3 is 14 amino acids long. Trimming took off 6 bases at V and 3 bases at J, with 14 bases between the two ends. The germline V gene encodes CDR1 KGHSH and CDR2 LQKENI. The CDR3, as DNA: TGTGCCAGCTCGCACTACGGGATCGACACTGAAGCTTTCTTT. Encoded protein: CASSHYGIDTEAFF.